This T cell receptor beta chain was identified in a study of blood T cell repertoires in COVID-19. Study-level information: Acute and convalescent COVID-19 samples came from the United States, Italy and Spain.

In the original workflow: Reference gene primer amplification gave estimated nucleated cell counts. Data came from immunoSEQ multiplex PCR; TCRdb stores just in-frame clones and leaves some out. V and J calls and clone size are copied from that table; D and trimming were computed from the DNA. The sample comprises about 380,000 clones, 85% of which are singletons, and under 4% rests with the top ten. This clone has just one count. Sequenced material: peripheral blood. This receptor was taken from a woman aged 18-29 years with acute or convalescent COVID-19.

CDR3 bases: TGTGCCACCAGTGATTTGCGGGGTTCTGTTTACGAGCAGTACTTC. Protein product: CATSDLRGSVYEQYF. This chain links TRBV24-1 with TRBJ2-7; weak D call: TRBD2 (5 bases). Germline V gene lookup returns CDR1 KGHDR and CDR2 SFDVKD. V was cut by 0 bases and J by 4 bases, with 12 bases left in between. The CDR3 has 15 amino acids.